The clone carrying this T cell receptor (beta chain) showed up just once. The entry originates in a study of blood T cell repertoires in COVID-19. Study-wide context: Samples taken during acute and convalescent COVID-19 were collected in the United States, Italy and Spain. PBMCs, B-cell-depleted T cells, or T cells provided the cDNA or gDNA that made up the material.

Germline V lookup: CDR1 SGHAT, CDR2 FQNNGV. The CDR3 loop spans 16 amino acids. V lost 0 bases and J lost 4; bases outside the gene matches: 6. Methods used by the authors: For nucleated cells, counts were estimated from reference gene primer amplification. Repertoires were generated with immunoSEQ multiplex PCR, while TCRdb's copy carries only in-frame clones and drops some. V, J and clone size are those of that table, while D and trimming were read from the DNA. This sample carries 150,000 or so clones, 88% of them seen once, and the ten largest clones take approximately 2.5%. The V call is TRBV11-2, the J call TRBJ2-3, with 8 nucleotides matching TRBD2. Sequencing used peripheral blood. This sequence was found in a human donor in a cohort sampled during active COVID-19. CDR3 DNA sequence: TGTGCCAGCAGCTTAGAGCCCGGGGGGGCCGCAGATACGCAGTATTTT. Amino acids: CASSLEPGGAADTQYF.